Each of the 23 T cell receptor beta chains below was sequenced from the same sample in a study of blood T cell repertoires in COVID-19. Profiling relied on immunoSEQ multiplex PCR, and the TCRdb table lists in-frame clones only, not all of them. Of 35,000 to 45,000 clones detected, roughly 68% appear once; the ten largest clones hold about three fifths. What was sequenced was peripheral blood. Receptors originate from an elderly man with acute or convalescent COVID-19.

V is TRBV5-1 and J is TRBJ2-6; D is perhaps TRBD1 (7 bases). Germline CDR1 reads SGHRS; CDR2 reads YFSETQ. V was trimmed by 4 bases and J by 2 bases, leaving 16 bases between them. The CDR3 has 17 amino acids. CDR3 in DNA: TGCGCCAGCAGCCAACGGACAGGAGGGACTGGGGCCAACGTCCTGACTTTC. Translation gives CASSQRTGGTGANVLTF. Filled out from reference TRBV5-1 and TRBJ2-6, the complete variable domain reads KAGVTQTPRYLIKTRGQQVTLSCSPISGHRSVSWYQQTPGQGLQFLFEYFSETQRNKGNFPGRFSGRQFSNSRSEMNVSTLELGDSALYLCASSQRTGGTGANVLTFGAGSRLTVL.

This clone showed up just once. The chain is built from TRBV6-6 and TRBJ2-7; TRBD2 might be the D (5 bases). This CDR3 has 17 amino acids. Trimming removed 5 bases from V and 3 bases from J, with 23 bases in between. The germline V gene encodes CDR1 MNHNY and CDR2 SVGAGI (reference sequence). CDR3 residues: CASSPALSLVRSYEQYF. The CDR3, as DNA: TGTGCCAGCAGTCCTGCCTTGTCACTAGTCAGGAGCTACGAGCAGTACTTC.

The CDR3 DNA reads as TGCGCCAGCAGCCCCAGAACAGCGGGACAAGTCTCTTACCTAGCCAAAAACATTCAGTACTTC. It codes for CASSPRTAGQVSYLAKNIQYF. This rearrangement joins TRBV4-1 to TRBJ2-4; D may be TRBD2 (7 bases). The germline V and J ends were trimmed by 4 bases and 0 bases, with 28 bases remaining between them. The V gene's germline CDR1 is MGHRA and CDR2 YSYEKL. The CDR3 is 21 residues long.

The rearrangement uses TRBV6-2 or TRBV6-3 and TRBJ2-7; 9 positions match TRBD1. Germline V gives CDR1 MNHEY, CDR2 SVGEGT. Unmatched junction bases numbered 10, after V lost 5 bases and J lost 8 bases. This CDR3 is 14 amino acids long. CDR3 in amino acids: CASSATGGDRKQYF. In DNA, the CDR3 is TGTGCCAGCAGTGCGACAGGGGGAGATAGAAAGCAGTACTTC.

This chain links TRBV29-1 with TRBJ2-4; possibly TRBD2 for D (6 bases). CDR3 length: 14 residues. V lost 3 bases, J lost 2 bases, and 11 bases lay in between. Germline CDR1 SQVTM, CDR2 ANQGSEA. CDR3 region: CSVEAGTSKNIQYF. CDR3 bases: TGCAGCGTTGAGGCCGGGACTTCCAAAAACATTCAGTACTTC. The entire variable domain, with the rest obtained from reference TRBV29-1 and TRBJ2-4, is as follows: SAVISQKPSRDICQRGTSLTIQCQVDSQVTMMFWYRQQPGQSLTLIATANQGSEATYESGFVIDKFPISRPNLTFSTLTVSNMSPEDSSIYLCSVEAGTSKNIQYFGAGTRLSVL.

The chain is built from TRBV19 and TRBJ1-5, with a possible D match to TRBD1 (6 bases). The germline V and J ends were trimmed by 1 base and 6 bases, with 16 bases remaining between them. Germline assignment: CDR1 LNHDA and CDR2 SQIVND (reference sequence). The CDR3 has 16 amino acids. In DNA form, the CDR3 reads TGTGCCAGTAGTATAGGACTCGTGGGGGCAAGTCAGCCCCAGCATTTT. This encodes CASSIGLVGASQPQHF.

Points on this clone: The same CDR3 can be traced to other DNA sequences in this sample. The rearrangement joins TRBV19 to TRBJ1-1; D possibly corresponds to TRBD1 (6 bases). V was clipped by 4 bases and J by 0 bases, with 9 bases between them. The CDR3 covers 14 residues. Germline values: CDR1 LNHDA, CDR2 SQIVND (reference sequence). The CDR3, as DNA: TGTGCCAGTAGTAGGGGACACCTGAACACTGAAGCTTTCTTT. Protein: CASSRGHLNTEAFF.

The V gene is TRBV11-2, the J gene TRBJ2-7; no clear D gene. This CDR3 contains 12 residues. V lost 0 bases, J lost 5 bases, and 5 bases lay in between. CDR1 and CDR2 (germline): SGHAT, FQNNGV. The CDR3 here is CASSLDYHEQYF. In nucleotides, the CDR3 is TGTGCCAGCAGCTTAGATTATCACGAGCAGTACTTC.

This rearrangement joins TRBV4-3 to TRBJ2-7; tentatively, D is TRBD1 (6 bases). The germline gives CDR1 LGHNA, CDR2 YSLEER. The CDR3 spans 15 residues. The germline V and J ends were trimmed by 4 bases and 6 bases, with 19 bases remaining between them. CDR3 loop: CASSRSGTPTTEQYF. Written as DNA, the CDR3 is TGCGCCAGCAGCCGTTCCGGGACACCCACTACCGAGCAGTACTTC.

The CDR3 protein is CASSLEPRLNTEAFF. In DNA, the CDR3 is TGTGCCAGCAGTTTAGAGCCGCGGCTGAACACTGAAGCTTTCTTT. This chain connects TRBV28 to TRBJ1-1, with D uncertain. This CDR3 comprises 15 residues. Trimming stripped 2 bases from V and 0 bases from J, with 10 bases between. CDR1 is MDHEN and CDR2 is SYDVKM in the germline V gene.

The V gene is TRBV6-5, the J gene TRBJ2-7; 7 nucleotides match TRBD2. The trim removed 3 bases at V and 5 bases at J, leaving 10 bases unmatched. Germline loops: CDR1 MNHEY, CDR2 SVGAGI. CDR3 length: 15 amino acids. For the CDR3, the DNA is TGTGCCAGCAGTTATACGAGAGGGAGGGCCGACGAGCAGTACTTC. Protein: CASSYTRGRADEQYF.

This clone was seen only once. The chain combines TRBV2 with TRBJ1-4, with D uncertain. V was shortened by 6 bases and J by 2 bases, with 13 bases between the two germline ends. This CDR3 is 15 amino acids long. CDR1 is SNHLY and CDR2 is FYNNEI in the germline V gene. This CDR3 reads CASRWGVFTNEKLFF. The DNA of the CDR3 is TGTGCCAGCAGATGGGGAGTTTTCACTAATGAAAAACTGTTTTTT.

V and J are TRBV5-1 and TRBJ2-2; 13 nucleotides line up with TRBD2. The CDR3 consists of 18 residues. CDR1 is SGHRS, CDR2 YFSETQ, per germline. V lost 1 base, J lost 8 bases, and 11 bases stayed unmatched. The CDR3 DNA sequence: TGCGCCAGCAGCTTGACCGGACTAGCGGGAGTGAACGCAGGGGAGCTGTTTTTT. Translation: CASSLTGLAGVNAGELFF.

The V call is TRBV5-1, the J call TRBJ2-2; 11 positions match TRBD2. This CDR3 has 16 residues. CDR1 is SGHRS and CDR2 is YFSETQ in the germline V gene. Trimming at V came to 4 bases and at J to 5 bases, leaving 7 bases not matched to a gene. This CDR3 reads CASSPTSGSRTGELFF. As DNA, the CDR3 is TGCGCCAGCAGCCCAACTAGCGGGAGTAGGACCGGGGAGCTGTTTTTT.

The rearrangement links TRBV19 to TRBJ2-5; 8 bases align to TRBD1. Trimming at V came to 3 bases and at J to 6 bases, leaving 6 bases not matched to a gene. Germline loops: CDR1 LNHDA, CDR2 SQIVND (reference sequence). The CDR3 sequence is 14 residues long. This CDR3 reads CASSITGGKKTQYF. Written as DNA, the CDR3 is TGTGCCAGTAGTATCACAGGGGGAAAGAAGACCCAGTACTTC.

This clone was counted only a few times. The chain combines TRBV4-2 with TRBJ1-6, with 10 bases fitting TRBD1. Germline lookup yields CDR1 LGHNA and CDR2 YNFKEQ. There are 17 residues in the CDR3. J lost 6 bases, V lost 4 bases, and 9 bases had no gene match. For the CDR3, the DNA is TGTGCCAGCAGCCGAGGAGGCCGACAGGGGGCTAATTCACCCCTCCACTTT. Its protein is CASSRGGRQGANSPLHF.

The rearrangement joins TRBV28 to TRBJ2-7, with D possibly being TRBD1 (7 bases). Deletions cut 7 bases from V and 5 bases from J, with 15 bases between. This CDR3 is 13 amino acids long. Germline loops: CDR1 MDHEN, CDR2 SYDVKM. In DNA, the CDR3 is TGTGCCAGCACCCCAGGGGGGTTCAACGAGCAGTACTTC. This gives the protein CASTPGGFNEQYF.

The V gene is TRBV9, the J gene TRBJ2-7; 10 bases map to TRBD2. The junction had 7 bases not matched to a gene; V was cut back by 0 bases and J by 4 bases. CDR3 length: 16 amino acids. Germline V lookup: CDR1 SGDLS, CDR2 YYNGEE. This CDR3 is CASSVAPTSGIYEQYF. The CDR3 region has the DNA TGTGCCAGCAGCGTAGCTCCCACTAGCGGGATTTACGAGCAGTACTTC.

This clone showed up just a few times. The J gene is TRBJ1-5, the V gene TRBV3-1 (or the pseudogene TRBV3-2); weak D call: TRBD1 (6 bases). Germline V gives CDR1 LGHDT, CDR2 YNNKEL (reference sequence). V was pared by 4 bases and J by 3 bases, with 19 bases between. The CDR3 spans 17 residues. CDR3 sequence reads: CASSPKAPSGVNQPQHF. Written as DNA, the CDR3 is TGTGCCAGCAGCCCCAAGGCCCCGTCAGGGGTCAATCAGCCCCAGCATTTT.

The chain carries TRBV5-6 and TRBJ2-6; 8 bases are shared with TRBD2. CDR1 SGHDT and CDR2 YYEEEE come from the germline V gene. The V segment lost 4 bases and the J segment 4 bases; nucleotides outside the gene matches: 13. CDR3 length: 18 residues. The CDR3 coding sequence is TGTGCCAGCAGCCAACTCGGGAGGGCCCTGGTAGGGGCCAACGTCCTGACTTTC. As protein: CASSQLGRALVGANVLTF. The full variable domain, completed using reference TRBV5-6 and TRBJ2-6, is DAGVTQSPTHLIKTRGQQVTLRCSPKSGHDTVSWYQQALGQGPQFIFQYYEEEERQRGNFPDRFSGHQFPNYSSELNVNALLLGDSALYLCASSQLGRALVGANVLTFGAGSRLTVL.

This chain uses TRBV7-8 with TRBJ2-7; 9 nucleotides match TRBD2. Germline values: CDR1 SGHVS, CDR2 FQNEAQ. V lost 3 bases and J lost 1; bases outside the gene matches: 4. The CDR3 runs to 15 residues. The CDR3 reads CASSLLAGSSYEQYF. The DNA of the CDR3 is TGTGCCAGCAGCTTGCTAGCGGGGTCTTCCTACGAGCAGTACTTC.

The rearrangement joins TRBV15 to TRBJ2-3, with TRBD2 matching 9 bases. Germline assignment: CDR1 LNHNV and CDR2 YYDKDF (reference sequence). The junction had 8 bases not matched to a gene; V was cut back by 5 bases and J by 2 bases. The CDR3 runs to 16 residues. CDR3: CATSGRRLAVTDTQYF. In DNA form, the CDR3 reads TGTGCCACCAGCGGTCGCCGACTAGCGGTCACAGATACGCAGTATTTT.

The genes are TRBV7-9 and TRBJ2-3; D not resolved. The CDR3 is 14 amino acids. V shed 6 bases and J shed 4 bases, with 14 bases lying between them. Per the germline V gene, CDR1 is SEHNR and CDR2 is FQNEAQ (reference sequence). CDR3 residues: CASSFELKSDTQYF. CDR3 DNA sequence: TGTGCCAGCAGTTTTGAACTTAAGTCAGATACGCAGTATTTT.